The 26 T cell receptor beta chains given below trace back to one sample, sequenced in a study of cytomegalovirus exposure and HLA in healthy donors. Method: immunoSEQ multiplex PCR; TCRdb's copy keeps in-frame clones and lacks some. The sample includes 50,000 to 70,000 clones, roughly 95% seen only once; the top ten take approximately 6.4%. Sequenced material: PBMCs. Every receptor here comes from a woman aged 18-30 years in good health and CMV-seropositive.

The sample holds one count of this clone. V and J are TRBV4-1 and TRBJ2-2, with 9 bases that match TRBD1. Germline V gene lookup returns CDR1 MGHRA and CDR2 YSYEKL. J lost 4 bases, V lost 2 bases, and 11 bases had no gene match. The CDR3 is 18 amino acids. The CDR3 protein is CASSQQVGTGWGTGELFF. DNA of the CDR3: TGCGCCAGCAGCCAACAAGTAGGGACAGGGTGGGGCACCGGGGAGCTGTTTTTT.

The chain recombines TRBV5-4 with TRBJ2-3; D is perhaps TRBD1 (5 bases). Trimming shortened V by 0 bases and J by 0 bases, and 8 bases separated the two germline ends. Germline CDR1 reads SGHNT; CDR2 reads YYREEE (reference sequence). CDR3 length equals 15 residues. The CDR3 nucleotides are TGTGCCAGCAGCTTGGGGGGCCATAGCACAGATACGCAGTATTTT. Translating gives CASSLGGHSTDTQYF.

On this clone: At one end the junction does not follow the germline gene, possibly because of a read error. The chain links TRBV4-1 to TRBJ2-7; 9 positions match TRBD1. The CDR3 length is 16 residues. The germline V gene encodes CDR1 MGHRA and CDR2 YSYEKL. The CDR3 nucleotides are TGCGCCAGCAGCAAAGATCCGGGACAGGGAAGTCGAGAGCAGTACTTC. This translates into CASSKDPGQGSREQYF.

The gene calls are TRBV7-2 and TRBJ2-7; tentative D call: TRBD2 (5 bases). Germline assignment: CDR1 SGHTA and CDR2 FQGNSA. The CDR3 spans 14 residues. The V and J ends lost 6 bases and 3 bases respectively, with 15 bases between them. CDR3 coding DNA: TGTGCCAGCAGATTGACCTCGGCGGGCTACGAGCAGTACTTC. Its translation is CASRLTSAGYEQYF.

For the CDR3, the DNA is TGCGCCAGCAGCCAAGAGCAGAACTCCTACAATGAGCAGTTCTTC. Translating it yields CASSQEQNSYNEQFF. The genes are TRBV4-1 and TRBJ2-1; D gene uncertain. With 0 bases removed from V and 0 bases from J, the gap between germline ends came to 6 bases. This CDR3 is 15 amino acids long. The germline V gene encodes CDR1 MGHRA and CDR2 YSYEKL.

This rearrangement joins TRBV7-6 to TRBJ2-5; D is perhaps TRBD1 (6 bases). Germline lookup yields CDR1 SGHVS and CDR2 FNYEAQ. The CDR3 runs 18 residues. Deletions cut 4 bases from V and 2 bases from J, with 23 bases between. The CDR3 sequence: CASSSGRGEMKGQETQYF. CDR3 DNA: TGTGCCAGCAGCTCGGGCAGGGGCGAAATGAAAGGGCAAGAGACCCAGTACTTC.

J is TRBJ2-3 and V is TRBV28, with 14 nucleotides matching TRBD2. Trimming removed 5 bases from V and 8 bases from J; junction bases left unmatched: 3. This CDR3 has 14 residues. Germline V CDR1 and CDR2: MDHEN, SYDVKM. The CDR3 region is CASSPGLAGGTQYF. CDR3 in DNA: TGTGCCAGCAGTCCTGGACTAGCGGGGGGTACGCAGTATTTT.

The chain joins TRBV5-1 to TRBJ2-3; 13 nucleotides match TRBD2. The CDR3 is 16 amino acids. Germline values: CDR1 SGHRS, CDR2 YFSETQ. V lost 4 bases, J lost 1 base, and 3 bases stayed unmatched. The CDR3 DNA follows: TGCGCCAGCAGCCAGGGACTAGCGGGGCGCACAGATACGCAGTATTTT. This encodes CASSQGLAGRTDTQYF.

The rearrangement joins TRBV5-8 to TRBJ2-7; 9 bases agree with TRBD1. With V trimmed by 3 bases and J by 9 bases, 16 bases remained unmatched. This CDR3 is 16 amino acids long. Looked up from germline, CDR1 is SGHTS and CDR2 is YDEGEE. This chain's CDR3 is CASSYLPGQGTPGQYF. The CDR3 nucleotides are TGTGCCAGCAGCTACCTCCCAGGACAGGGGACCCCAGGGCAGTACTTC.

This chain links TRBV9 with TRBJ2-7; maybe TRBD1 (6 bases). Germline V gene lookup returns CDR1 SGDLS and CDR2 YYNGEE. V lost 2 bases to trimming and J lost 2 bases, with 20 bases between them. This CDR3 has 17 amino acids. The CDR3 DNA follows: TGTGCCAGCAGCGTCTGTATAGGACAGTCGACTCCCTACGAGCAGTACTTC. It specifies CASSVCIGQSTPYEQYF.

The chain uses TRBV28 and TRBJ2-7; D may be TRBD1 (5 bases). Trimming cost V 2 bases and J 4 bases, with 12 bases left between them. Germline V gene sequence: CDR1 MDHEN, CDR2 SYDVKM. This CDR3 is built from 14 residues. The CDR3 coding sequence is TGTGCCAGCAGTTTAGGTCAGGGATTATACGAGCAGTACTTC. This sequence encodes CASSLGQGLYEQYF.

This chain joins TRBV19 and TRBJ2-1; no clear D gene. Germline loops: CDR1 LNHDA, CDR2 SQIVND (reference sequence). The CDR3 is 14 amino acids. V lost 6 bases, J lost 7 bases, and 16 bases lay in between. CDR3 DNA sequence: TGTGCCAGTAGCTCAGACTCCTCACGGAATGAGCAGTTCTTC. Protein: CASSSDSSRNEQFF.

The count of this clone is one. The chain couples TRBV30 to TRBJ1-5; 8 nucleotides align to TRBD1. The CDR3 spans 12 residues. Germline loops: CDR1 GTSNPN, CDR2 SVGIG (reference sequence). The V gene end was trimmed by 5 bases and the J gene end by 7 bases; junction bases not matched to a gene: 4. The CDR3 DNA follows: TGTGCCTGGGGACAGGGAAGACAGCCCCAGCATTTT. Amino acids: CAWGQGRQPQHF.

The rearrangement uses TRBV19 and TRBJ1-1; 10 nucleotides line up with TRBD1. V lost 4 bases and J lost 8; bases outside the gene matches: 16. Germline V lookup: CDR1 LNHDA, CDR2 SQIVND (reference sequence). This CDR3 is 17 amino acids long. The CDR3 spells CASSTRDRGLDLPEAFF. The CDR3 DNA reads TGTGCCAGTAGTACCCGGGACAGGGGCCTCGATCTCCCCGAAGCTTTCTTT.

The rearrangement links TRBV7-9 to TRBJ1-1; 7 nucleotides line up with TRBD1. The germline CDR1 and CDR2 sequences are SEHNR and FQNEAQ (reference sequence). CDR3 length equals 15 residues. The ends lost 4 bases at V and 8 bases at J; junction bases unmatched: 13. DNA of the CDR3: TGTGCCAGCAGCTCTCTGACAGGGTGGCAAAGGGAAGCTTTCTTT. This sequence encodes CASSSLTGWQREAFF.

The rearrangement uses TRBV28 and TRBJ2-1, with TRBD2 identical over 7 bases. V shed 10 bases and J 1 base; nucleotides not matched to a gene: 22. The CDR3 sequence is 19 residues long. Germline V lookup: CDR1 MDHEN, CDR2 SYDVKM. The chain's CDR3 is CATAVPIYRGVPSYNEQFF. Here the CDR3 DNA reads TGTGCCACCGCAGTTCCGATCTACCGGGGGGTCCCTTCCTACAATGAGCAGTTCTTC.

V and J are TRBV9 and TRBJ1-4, with a weak D call TRBD1 (6 bases). The length of the CDR3 is 15 residues. CDR1 is SGDLS, CDR2 YYNGEE, per germline. The V end was cut by 3 bases, the J end by 4 bases, with 13 bases between. The CDR3 region has the DNA TGTGCCAGCAGCGCCCGGGACATGGATAATGAAAAACTGTTTTTT. It specifies CASSARDMDNEKLFF.

The CDR3 protein is CASSLSRAGGSTDTQYF. The DNA for the CDR3 is TGTGCCAGCAGCTTATCTAGGGCGGGGGGGAGCACAGATACGCAGTATTTT. The chain links TRBV5-4 to TRBJ2-3, with TRBD2 matching 9 bases. Germline values: CDR1 SGHNT, CDR2 YYREEE (reference sequence). The CDR3 sequence is 17 residues long. With V trimmed by 2 bases and J by 0 bases, 7 bases remained unmatched.

This sequence joins TRBV13 and TRBJ2-1; 9 nucleotides align to TRBD1. Germline V lookup: CDR1 PRHDT, CDR2 FYEKMQ (reference sequence). The CDR3 has 15 amino acids. Trimming took 5 bases from V and 7 from J; bases not matched to a gene: 9. The DNA for the CDR3 is TGTGCCAGCAGCCGACCGGGACAGGGAAAGAATGAGCAGTTCTTC. This translates into CASSRPGQGKNEQFF.

This chain joins TRBV28 and TRBJ1-5; 7 nucleotides align to TRBD1. V trimming: 4 bases; J trimming: 8 bases; junction bases outside the gene matches: 14. The CDR3 runs 16 residues. Germline CDR1 reads MDHEN; CDR2 reads SYDVKM. As DNA, the CDR3 is TGTGCCAGCAGTTCCCTCGGACAGGAGGGCAGGGAGCCCCAGCATTTT. It specifies CASSSLGQEGREPQHF.

The chain recombines TRBV9 with TRBJ1-2; 7 positions agree with TRBD1. The CDR3 is made up of 15 amino acids. Unmatched junction bases numbered 10, after V lost 4 bases and J lost 4 bases. CDR1 is SGDLS, CDR2 YYNGEE, per germline. CDR3 in amino acids: CASSPGQGVVYGYTF. The CDR3, as DNA: TGTGCCAGCAGCCCAGGGCAGGGGGTTGTCTATGGCTACACCTTC. The full variable domain, rest sourced from reference TRBV9 and TRBJ1-2, is DSGVTQTPKHLITATGQRVTLRCSPRSGDLSVYWYQQSLDQGLQFLIQYYNGEERAKGNILERFSAQQFPDLHSELNLSSLELGDSALYFCASSPGQGVVYGYTFGSGTRLTVV.

The rearrangement uses TRBV19 and TRBJ2-2; no definite D call. The CDR3 consists of 13 residues. CDR1 is LNHDA and CDR2 is SQIVND in the germline V gene (reference sequence). Trimming cost V 10 bases and J 1 base, with 10 bases left between them. The CDR3 DNA reads TGTGCCACCCCACGAGGGAACACCGGGGAGCTGTTTTTT. This gives the protein CATPRGNTGELFF.

This rearrangement joins TRBV10-1 to TRBJ2-7, with D unresolved. CDR3 size: 15 residues. Trimming removed 7 bases at V and 0 bases at J, with 16 bases between. In germline, CDR1 is WNHNN, CDR2 SYGVQD (reference sequence). CDR3 in DNA: TGCGCCAGCACCCTTGGGCACGGAACCTCCTACGAGCAGTACTTC. Its translation is CASTLGHGTSYEQYF.

CDR3 protein: CASSEEGALANEKLFF. The DNA of the CDR3 is TGTGCCAGCAGTGAGGAGGGGGCGCTTGCTAATGAAAAACTGTTTTTT. This chain joins TRBV2 and TRBJ1-4; 7 bases fit TRBD1. CDR1 is SNHLY, CDR2 FYNNEI, per germline. The CDR3 spans 16 residues. Unmatched junction bases numbered 7, after V lost 3 bases and J lost 3 bases.

This rearrangement joins TRBV5-6 to TRBJ2-1, with 10 positions matching TRBD2. Trimming cost V 2 bases and J 7 bases; bases outside gene matches: 6. The CDR3 has 15 amino acids. From germline, CDR1 is SGHDT and CDR2 YYEEEE. As DNA, the CDR3 is TGTGCCAGCAGCTTACCCGGGACTAGCGAGAATGAGCAGTTCTTC. This sequence encodes CASSLPGTSENEQFF.

The chain has TRBV28 and TRBJ2-6; 12 nucleotides line up with TRBD1. V shed 5 bases, J shed 3 bases, and the junction held 8 bases outside the gene matches. The CDR3 has 18 amino acids. The germline V gene has CDR1 MDHEN and CDR2 SYDVKM. Written as DNA, the CDR3 is TGTGCCAGCAGTAGAGCCGGGACAGGGGGCCTTGGGGCCAACGTCCTGACTTTC. Translated: CASSRAGTGGLGANVLTF.